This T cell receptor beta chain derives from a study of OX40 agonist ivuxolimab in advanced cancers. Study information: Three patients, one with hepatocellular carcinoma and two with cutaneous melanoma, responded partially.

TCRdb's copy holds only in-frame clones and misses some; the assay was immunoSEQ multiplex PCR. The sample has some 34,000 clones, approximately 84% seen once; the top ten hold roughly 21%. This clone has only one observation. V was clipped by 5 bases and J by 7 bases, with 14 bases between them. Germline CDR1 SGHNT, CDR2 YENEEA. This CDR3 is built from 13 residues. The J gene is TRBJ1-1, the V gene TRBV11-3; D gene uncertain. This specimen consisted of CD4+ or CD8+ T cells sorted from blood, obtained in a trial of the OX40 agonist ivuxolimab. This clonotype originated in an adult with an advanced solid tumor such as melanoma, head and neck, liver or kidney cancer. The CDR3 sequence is CASSLSPRVEAFF. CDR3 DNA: TGTGCCAGCAGCCTCTCGCCCCGGGTTGAAGCTTTCTTT.